Listed below are T cell receptor beta chains from one sample, sequenced in a study of cytomegalovirus exposure and HLA in healthy donors. Using immunoSEQ multiplex PCR, the repertoire was profiled, and TCRdb retains in-frame clones only, with some absent. The sample includes 97,000 or so clones, over 60% of them seen just once. The sample comprised PBMCs. The receptor set was obtained from a male donor in good health and CMV-seropositive. CDR3s include the opening cysteine and the closing phenylalanine or tryptophan. For some rows the clone size is stated as once, few or many, or as a class when expanded; others skip it.

V gene	clone size	J gene	CDR3 protein
TRBV4-2	NA	TRBJ2-7	CASSQDPGRADEQYF
TRBV7-2	NA	TRBJ2-4	CASSLSFGQGKNIQYF
TRBV5-1	NA	TRBJ2-3	CASSLVTGGSTDTQYF
TRBV5-1	NA	TRBJ2-2	CASSLGVTSGKHTGELFF
TRBV11-3	once	TRBJ2-6	CASSFKREASGANVLTF
TRBV2	NA	TRBJ2-1	CASSKALAGGGEQFF
TRBV18	NA	TRBJ2-2	CASSPPEGLAGVTGELFF
TRBV5-1	NA	TRBJ1-3	CASSSGQPLSGNTIYF
TRBV7-9	NA	TRBJ1-2	CASSGLDNEYHGYTF
TRBV19	NA	TRBJ2-3	CASSIGLAGGGPDTQYF
TRBV28	NA	TRBJ2-7	CASSAAPGLSSYEQYF
TRBV12-5	NA	TRBJ2-1	CASRTGAYNEQFF
TRBV28	NA	TRBJ1-5	CVSGGGLDQPQHF
TRBV7-2	NA	TRBJ2-3	CASSSSGTSGMNTQYF
TRBV5-1	NA	TRBJ2-5	CASSLGYSLSQHETHYF
TRBV7-9	few	TRBJ2-7	CSSSSRQYSYEQYF
TRBV7-2	NA	TRBJ2-5	CASSLGLQGGETQYF
TRBV6-1	NA	TRBJ1-1	CASSGGQGYKQNTEAFF
TRBV27	few	TRBJ2-1	CASSSRTSGPYNEQFF
TRBV19	NA	TRBJ2-4	CASSIGTSPTKNSQYF
TRBV19	NA	TRBJ1-5	CASSIVGTGGTQPQHF
TRBV6-5	NA	TRBJ1-2	CASSGQGYGYTF
TRBV29-1	NA	TRBJ2-3	CSVGLAGDSDTQYF
TRBV7-6	NA	TRBJ1-1	CASSLEEGTGRAFF
TRBV7-8	NA	TRBJ2-1	CASEQGISYNEQFF
TRBV9	NA	TRBJ2-3	CASSVTGAGRWDTQYF
TRBV7-9	NA	TRBJ2-7	CASSLGGGTSGGEQYF
TRBV11-2	NA	TRBJ2-1	CASSLGPPLSGIRYNEQFF
TRBV4-1	NA	TRBJ1-2	CASSQDRGNYGYTF
TRBV5-5	NA	TRBJ2-7	CASSLGGLAGAYEQYF
TRBV27	NA	TRBJ1-5	CASSTPAGQPQHF
TRBV6-5	NA	TRBJ1-5	CASSRQGGHQPQHF
TRBV10-3	NA	TRBJ2-7	CAISPLGRGEQYF
TRBV6-6	NA	TRBJ1-3	CASSYSMTRTGNTIYF
TRBV30	NA	TRBJ2-2	CAWSAGSGELFF
TRBV6-6	NA	TRBJ2-7	CASSYSSPSGYYEQYF
TRBV29-1	NA	TRBJ2-7	CSVGDRVYEQYF